A selection of T cell receptor beta chains follows, all from one sample in a study of blood T cells in healthy people across ages. TCRdb independently ran MiXCR on the 5' RACE reads; one entry per CDR3 protein. The table includes around 800,000 distinct CDR3 sequences, about 62% detected once. Sample: blood. Source of these receptors: a man under 40 in good health. Each CDR3 is given with its conserved first and last residue. A D gene is named only where the DNA matches it firmly. Size is stated for part of the rows, as once, few or many counts, or as a class when the clone is expanded.

V gene	J gene	clone size	D gene	CDR3 DNA	CDR3 protein
TRBV29-1	TRBJ2-7	.	TRBD2	TGCAGCGTTGAGACTAGCGGGAGATTTTACTCCTACAATGAGCAGTACTTC	CSVETSGRFYSYNEQYF
TRBV7-9	TRBJ2-7	few	.	TGTGCCAGCAGCAAACGGACAGACTACGAGCAGTACTTC	CASSKRTDYEQYF
TRBV6-1	TRBJ1-6	.	TRBD1	TGTGCCAGCAGTGAAGGACAGGGGTGGCCTTATAATTCACCCCTCCACTTT	CASSEGQGWPYNSPLHF
TRBV29-1	TRBJ2-7	.	.	TGCAGCGCAGTGGCGTCAGATTACAATGAGCAGTACTTC	CSAVASDYNEQYF
TRBV29-1	TRBJ2-1	.	TRBD1	TGCAGCGTTGAAGTTACAGGGGGCAATGAGCAGTTCTTC	CSVEVTGGNEQFF
TRBV18	TRBJ1-5	once	TRBD1	TGTGCCAGCTCACCAAGGGACAGTAGCAATCAGCCCCAGCATTTT	CASSPRDSSNQPQHF
TRBV29-1	TRBJ2-1	.	.	TGCAGCGTTGAAGACGAAGGGGGGCTTGGCAACAATGAGCAGTTCTTC	CSVEDEGGLGNNEQFF
TRBV5-1	TRBJ1-2	.	TRBD1	TGCGCCAGCAGCCTGACAGGGGACAACTATGGCTACACCTTC	CASSLTGDNYGYTF
TRBV20-1	TRBJ2-5	.	TRBD2	TGCAGTGCTAGAGGTTTTGGGGCAATCCGGACTAGCCCTGGGATGGAGACCCAGTACTTC	CSARGFGAIRTSPGMETQYF
TRBV7-9	TRBJ2-1	few	.	TGTGCCAGCAGCTTAGAAGGGGCAACGAATGAGCAGTTCTTC	CASSLEGATNEQFF
TRBV30	TRBJ2-6	.	.	TGTGCCTGGAGTGTGGGGTCTGGGGCCAACGTCCTGACTTTC	CAWSVGSGANVLTF
TRBV16	TRBJ2-1	once	.	TGTGCCAGCAGAAGGAGCACCGATGAGCAGTTCTTC	CASRRSTDEQFF
TRBV7-2	TRBJ1-2	many	.	TGTGCCAGCAGCCCTCCCGGGGGGTATGGCTACACCTTC	CASSPPGGYGYTF
TRBV7-2	TRBJ1-5	.	.	TGTGCCAGCAGCTTCGGAGAGCCTAATCAGCCCCAGCATTTT	CASSFGEPNQPQHF
TRBV15	TRBJ1-1	.	.	TGTGCCACCAGCAGTCCCCTAGAAGCTTTCTTT	CATSSPLEAFF
TRBV7-3	TRBJ2-7	once	.	TGTGCCAGCAGCTTAACTGACAGGACCTCCTACGAGCAGTACTTC	CASSLTDRTSYEQYF
TRBV16	TRBJ2-7	.	.	TGTGCCAGCAGCGATGACAGGACCTCCTACGAGCAGTACTTC	CASSDDRTSYEQYF
TRBV28	TRBJ2-7	.	.	TGTGCCAGCAGTTTTCAAACAGGGTACTACGAGCAGTACTTC	CASSFQTGYYEQYF
TRBV6-1	TRBJ2-7	.	.	TGTGCCACCGTTTCCGGGACACATTACGAGCAGTACTTC	CATVSGTHYEQYF
TRBV6-6	TRBJ1-6	few	TRBD1	TGTGCCAGCTCCACAGGGGGAAATTCACCCCTCCACTTT	CASSTGGNSPLHF
TRBV9	TRBJ2-1	.	TRBD2	TGTGCCAGCAGCGCTAGCGGGGGGAACAATGAGCAGTTCTTC	CASSASGGNNEQFF
TRBV4-1	TRBJ1-2	.	.	TGCGCCAGCAGCCAAGGGTTGTCCTATGGCTACACCTTC	CASSQGLSYGYTF
TRBV7-2	TRBJ2-7	few	.	TGTGCCAGCAGCTTTGACTGGGACAACTACGAGCAGTACTTC	CASSFDWDNYEQYF
TRBV27	TRBJ2-7	.	.	TGTGCCAGCAGCCTGCGGGCTCTGGAAGGGGTGGACGAGCAGTACTTC	CASSLRALEGVDEQYF
TRBV6-5	TRBJ2-1	.	.	TGTGCCAGCAGTTACTCGTTTACTAGTCCTGATGAGCAGTTCTTC	CASSYSFTSPDEQFF
TRBV4-3	TRBJ2-1	once	TRBD2	TGCGCCAGCAACCAAGCGGGGGAGTCCTACAATGAGCAGTTCTTC	CASNQAGESYNEQFF
TRBV9	TRBJ1-2	many	TRBD1	TGTGCCAGCAGCAGGGACAGGGGTGGATGGGGCTACACCTTC	CASSRDRGGWGYTF
TRBV14	TRBJ2-7	once	.	TGTGCCAGCAGCCAAGAAGATTTTTACGAGCAGTACTTC	CASSQEDFYEQYF
TRBV7-2	TRBJ1-2	.	.	TGTGCCAGCAGCTTCTGGGACGGAACCTATGGCTACACCTTC	CASSFWDGTYGYTF
TRBV5-5	TRBJ1-2	few	.	TGTGCCAGCAGCTTGAACCCCCGGGACCTCACCTATGGCTACACCTTC	CASSLNPRDLTYGYTF
TRBV2	TRBJ2-7	.	.	TGTGCCAGCAGAAAAGGACCCTGGGGGTCCTACGAGCAGTACTTC	CASRKGPWGSYEQYF
TRBV29-1	TRBJ1-4	.	TRBD1	TGCAGCGTCGGGAGATCGACAGGGGTTCGGGAAAAACTGTTTTTT	CSVGRSTGVREKLFF
TRBV9	TRBJ2-1	.	.	TGTGCCAGCAGCGTAGTGGACGGGAAGATATACAATGAGCAGTTCTTC	CASSVVDGKIYNEQFF
TRBV11-1	TRBJ2-7	.	.	TGTGCCAGCAGCTTAGACGAGGGGAATGGATACGAGCAGTACTTC	CASSLDEGNGYEQYF
TRBV6-1	TRBJ2-1	.	.	TGTGCCAGCACCACCGGGCAGGCCACCTACAATGAGCAGTTCTTC	CASTTGQATYNEQFF
TRBV9	TRBJ2-1	.	.	TGTGCCAGCAGCGTAGAACCAGGATACAATGAGCAGTTCTTC	CASSVEPGYNEQFF
TRBV12-3/TRBV12-4	TRBJ1-2	.	.	TGTGCCAGCAGTTCGTCAGCTAACTATGGCGACACCTTC	CASSSSANYGDTF
TRBV5-1	TRBJ2-3	.	TRBD2	TGCGCCAGCAGCAGGACTAGTTACGGCACAGATACGCAGTATTTT	CASSRTSYGTDTQYF
TRBV2	TRBJ2-1	.	TRBD2	TGTGCCAGCACTTTAGCGGGGGGCCCATACAATGAGCAGTTCTTC	CASTLAGGPYNEQFF
TRBV4-3	TRBJ2-4	.	TRBD2	TGCGCCAGCAGCCCCGCTCCAGGACTAGGAACGGTGAACATTCAGTACTTC	CASSPAPGLGTVNIQYF
TRBV12-5	TRBJ2-1	few	TRBD1	TGTGCTAGTGGTTCCGGACAGGGCTTAGAGCAGTTCTTC	CASGSGQGLEQFF
TRBV21-1	TRBJ2-1	few	.	TGTGCCAGCACCAGGGGCGGGAACTCCTACAATGAGCAGTTCTTC	CASTRGGNSYNEQFF
TRBV29-1	TRBJ2-3	.	TRBD2	TGCAGCGCCCCCCTGCGGGGGGTTACAGATACGCAGTATTTT	CSAPLRGVTDTQYF
TRBV5-1	TRBJ2-1	.	.	TGCGCCAGCAGCTTGAGCTACGTCTCCTACAATGAGCAGTTCTTC	CASSLSYVSYNEQFF
TRBV4-3	TRBJ2-7	.	.	TGCGCCAGCAGCCAAGTCTCAGGGACCACCTACGAGCAGTACTTC	CASSQVSGTTYEQYF
TRBV29-1	TRBJ2-2	.	.	TGCAGCGTTGGGCAGCGAAACACCGGGGAGCTGTTTTTT	CSVGQRNTGELFF
TRBV5-1	TRBJ2-1	many	TRBD2	TGCGCCAGCAGCTTGGCAACTAGCGGTGGCAATGAGCAGTTCTTC	CASSLATSGGNEQFF
TRBV10-3	TRBJ2-1	few	TRBD1	TGTGCCATCAGCTTGGACAGGAAGAATGAGCAGTTCTTC	CAISLDRKNEQFF
TRBV7-9	TRBJ2-1	.	TRBD2	TGTGCCAGCAGCCCGGCGGGGGGCCGGTGGAATGAGCAGTTCTTC	CASSPAGGRWNEQFF
TRBV6-5	TRBJ1-2	.	.	TGTGCCACCTCCGGGGGAATCTATGGCTACACCTTC	CATSGGIYGYTF
TRBV7-9	TRBJ2-4	few	TRBD1	TGTGCCAGCAGCTTAGCCGGGACAGGCATATCCAAAAACATTCAGTACTTC	CASSLAGTGISKNIQYF
TRBV12-3/TRBV12-4	TRBJ1-2	few	.	TGTGCCAGCAGTCAAAGGGCAGGGGCACAAGGCTACACCTTC	CASSQRAGAQGYTF
TRBV18	TRBJ2-4	.	.	TGTGCCAGCTCACCACCAGGGGGGCCCCAAGCCAAAAACATTCAGTACTTC	CASSPPGGPQAKNIQYF